These 2 T cell receptor beta chains were sequenced from one sample in a study of blood T cell repertoires in COVID-19. The repertoire was sequenced with immunoSEQ multiplex PCR; TCRdb's copy has only in-frame clones and lacks some. The sample shows about 98,000 clones, about 86% of them seen only once. What was sequenced was peripheral blood. These receptors were collected from a man between 60 and 75 years old with acute or convalescent COVID-19.

The chain is built from TRBV4-2 and TRBJ2-3; D call uncertain. CDR1 is LGHNA and CDR2 is YNFKEQ in the germline V gene. V lost 1 base and J lost 5, with 7 bases in between. The length of the CDR3 is 13 residues. In DNA form, the CDR3 reads TGTGCCAGCAGCCAAGGTCCAGAAGATACGCAGTATTTT. It specifies CASSQGPEDTQYF.

Of note for this clone: The same CDR3 also results from other DNA sequences found in this sample. The chain joins TRBV7-2 to TRBJ1-1; D may be TRBD1 (6 bases). Germline CDR1 SGHTA, CDR2 FQGNSA. The V end lost 4 bases, the J end lost 2 bases, and 8 bases lay between the germline ends. This CDR3 has 13 residues. The CDR3 DNA reads as TGTGCCAGCAGCTCGGACAGAAACACTGAAGCTTTCTTT. Protein: CASSSDRNTEAFF.